The clone carrying this T cell receptor (beta chain) has at least ten counts. The sample belongs to a study of molecular identifiers for immune sequencing clone quantification. The V and J ends lost 2 bases and 14 bases respectively, with 17 bases between them. CDR1 is WNHNN, CDR2 SYGVQD, per germline (reference sequence). This CDR3 region has 13 residues. Each CDR3 protein gets one entry after TCRdb re-called the PCR reads with MiXCR. The data contain about 640,000 distinct CDR3 sequences, 15% to 20% of them singletons. The chain has TRBV10-1 and TRBJ2-3; D perhaps matches TRBD1 (5 bases). The TCR originated in a human donor in good health. Some libraries in this study had Jurkat cell RNA spiked in. The sequencing input was naive CD8+ T cells from blood, with Jurkat cell RNA spiked in. As to subset: FACS-sorted CD8+CD4-CCR7+CD45RA+ naive T cells. CDR3 coding DNA: TGCGCCAGCAGTGAGCCGAATGGGGCCTCTCGGTATTTT. Its protein is CASSEPNGASRYF.